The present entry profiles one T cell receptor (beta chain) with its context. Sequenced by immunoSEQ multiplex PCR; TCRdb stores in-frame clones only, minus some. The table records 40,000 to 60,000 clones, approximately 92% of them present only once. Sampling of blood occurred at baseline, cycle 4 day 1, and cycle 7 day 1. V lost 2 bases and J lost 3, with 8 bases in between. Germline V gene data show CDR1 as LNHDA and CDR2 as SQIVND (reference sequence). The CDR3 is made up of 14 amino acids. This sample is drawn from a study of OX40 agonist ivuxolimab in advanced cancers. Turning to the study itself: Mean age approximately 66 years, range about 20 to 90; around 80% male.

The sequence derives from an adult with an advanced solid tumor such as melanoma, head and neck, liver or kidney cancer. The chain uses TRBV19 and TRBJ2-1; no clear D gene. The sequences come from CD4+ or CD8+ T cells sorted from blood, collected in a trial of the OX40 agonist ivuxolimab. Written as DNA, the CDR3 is TGTGCCAGTAGTATAAGAGGTGACTACAATGAGCAGTTCTTC. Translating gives CASSIRGDYNEQFF.